What follows describes a single T cell receptor beta chain. Its cognate antigen is unknown. Sequenced by immunoSEQ multiplex PCR; TCRdb stores in-frame clones only, minus some. The table has 14,000 or so clones, around 80% seen once. Pools of viral peptides were used by the ViraFEST assay to expand antigen-specific CD4+ T cells ahead of sequencing. After less than twelve days in culture, the CD4+ T cells were isolated. These data come from a study of vaccination effects on CD4 cells after COVID-19. From germline, CDR1 is SGHTA and CDR2 FQGNSA. J lost 2 bases, V lost 0 bases, and 7 bases had no gene match. The CDR3 spans 17 residues.

The chain couples TRBV7-2 to TRBJ2-5; 9 bases agree with TRBD2. The sequencing here drew on CD4+ T cells from PBMCs cultured with HCoV-229E spike peptides, taken before COVID-19 vaccination. The TCR was taken from a human donor who received a COVID-19 vaccine. Here the CDR3 reads CASSLARLAGLQETQYF. The CDR3 DNA sequence: TGTGCCAGCAGCTTAGCCCGCCTAGCGGGGCTACAAGAGACCCAGTACTTC.